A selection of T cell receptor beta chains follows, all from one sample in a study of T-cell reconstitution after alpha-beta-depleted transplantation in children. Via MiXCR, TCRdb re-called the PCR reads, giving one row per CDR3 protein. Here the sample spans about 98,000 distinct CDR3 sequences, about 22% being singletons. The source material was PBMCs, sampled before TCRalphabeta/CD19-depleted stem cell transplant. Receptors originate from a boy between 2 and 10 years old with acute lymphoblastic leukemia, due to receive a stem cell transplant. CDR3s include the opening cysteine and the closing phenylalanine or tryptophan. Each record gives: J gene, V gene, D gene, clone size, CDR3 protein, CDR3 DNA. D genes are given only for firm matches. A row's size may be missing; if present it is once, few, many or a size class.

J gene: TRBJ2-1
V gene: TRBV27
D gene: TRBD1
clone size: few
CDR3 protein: CASSFWTGLSYNEQFF
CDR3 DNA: TGTGCCAGCAGTTTTTGGACAGGGTTATCGTACAATGAGCAGTTCTTC

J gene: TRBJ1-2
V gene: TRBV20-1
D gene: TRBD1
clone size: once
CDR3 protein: CSARHRGRYGYTF
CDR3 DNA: TGCAGTGCTAGACACAGGGGTCGGTATGGCTACACCTTC

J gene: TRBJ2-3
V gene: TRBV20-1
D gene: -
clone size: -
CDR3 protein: CSASRASTDTQYF
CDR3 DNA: TGCAGTGCTAGTAGGGCGTCTACAGATACGCAGTATTTT

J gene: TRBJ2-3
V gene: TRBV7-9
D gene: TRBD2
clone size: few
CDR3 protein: CASSLGLAGSDTQYF
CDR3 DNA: TGTGCCAGCAGCCTAGGACTAGCGGGATCAGATACGCAGTATTTT

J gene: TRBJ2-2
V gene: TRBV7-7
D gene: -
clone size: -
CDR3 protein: CASSLDSGELFF
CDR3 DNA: TGTGCCAGCAGCTTAGATTCCGGGGAGCTGTTTTTT

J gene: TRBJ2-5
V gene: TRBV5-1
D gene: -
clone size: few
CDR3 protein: CASSLVVGETQYF
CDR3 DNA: TGCGCCAGCAGCTTGGTTGTCGGGGAGACCCAGTACTTC

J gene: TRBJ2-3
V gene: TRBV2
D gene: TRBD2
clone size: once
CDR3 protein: CASRPPSGGAVGADTQYF
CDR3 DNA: TGTGCCAGCCGACCACCTAGCGGAGGGGCCGTCGGCGCAGATACGCAGTATTTT

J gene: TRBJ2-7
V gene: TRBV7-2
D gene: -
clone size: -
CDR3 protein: CASSPPLKDEQYF
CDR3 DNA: TGTGCCAGCAGCCCCCCCCTTAAGGACGAGCAGTACTTC

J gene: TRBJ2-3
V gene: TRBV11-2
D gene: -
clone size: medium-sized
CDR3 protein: CASSLEGQYTDTQYF
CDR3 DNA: TGTGCCAGCAGCTTAGAAGGACAGTACACAGATACGCAGTATTTT

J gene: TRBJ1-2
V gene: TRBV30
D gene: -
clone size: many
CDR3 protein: CAWSYGVYGYTF
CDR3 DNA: TGTGCCTGGAGTTACGGGGTCTATGGCTACACCTTC

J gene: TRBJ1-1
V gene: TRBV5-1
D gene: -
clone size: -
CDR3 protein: CASSLGPGARSTEAFF
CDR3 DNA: TGCGCCAGCAGCTTGGGCCCAGGGGCGAGGAGCACTGAAGCTTTCTTT

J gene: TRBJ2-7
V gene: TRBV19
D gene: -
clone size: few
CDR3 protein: CASSGRKSYEQYF
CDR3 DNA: TGTGCCAGTAGTGGACGGAAGTCCTACGAGCAGTACTTC

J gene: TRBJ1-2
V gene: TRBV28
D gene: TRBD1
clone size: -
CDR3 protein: CASSLGQVGLGYTF
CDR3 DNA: TGTGCCAGCAGTTTGGGACAGGTTGGGCTGGGCTACACCTTC

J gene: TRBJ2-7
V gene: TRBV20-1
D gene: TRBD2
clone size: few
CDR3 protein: CSARRGESEQYF
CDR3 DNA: TGCAGTGCTAGGCGGGGGGAAAGCGAGCAGTACTTC

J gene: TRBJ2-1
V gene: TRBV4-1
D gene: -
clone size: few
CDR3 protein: CASSLAGGAEQFF
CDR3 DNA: TGCGCCAGCAGCCTTGCCGGTGGAGCGGAGCAGTTCTTC

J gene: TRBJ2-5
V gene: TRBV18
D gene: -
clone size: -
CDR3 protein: CASSPPASRETQYF
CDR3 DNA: TGTGCCAGCTCACCACCGGCTAGTCGGGAGACCCAGTACTTC

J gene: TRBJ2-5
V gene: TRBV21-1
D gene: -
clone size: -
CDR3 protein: CASSNRGQETQYF
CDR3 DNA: TGTGCCAGCAGCAACAGGGGGCAAGAGACCCAGTACTTC

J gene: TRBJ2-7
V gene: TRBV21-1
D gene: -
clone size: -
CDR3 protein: CASREPGQGYEQYF
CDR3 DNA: TGTGCCAGCAGAGAACCGGGACAGGGCTACGAGCAGTACTTC

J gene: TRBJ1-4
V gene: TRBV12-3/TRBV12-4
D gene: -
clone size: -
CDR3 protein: CASSLHGTMNEKLFF
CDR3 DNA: TGTGCCAGCAGTTTACATGGGACGATGAATGAAAAACTGTTTTTT

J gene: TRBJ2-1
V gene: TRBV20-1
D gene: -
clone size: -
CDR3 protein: CSASGRIDEQFF
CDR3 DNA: TGCAGTGCCTCCGGGAGAATAGATGAGCAGTTCTTC

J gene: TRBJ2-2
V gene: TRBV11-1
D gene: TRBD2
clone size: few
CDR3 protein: CASSNRLGTSGGNTGELFF
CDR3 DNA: TGTGCCAGCAGCAACCGCCTTGGGACTAGCGGAGGGAACACCGGGGAGCTGTTTTTT

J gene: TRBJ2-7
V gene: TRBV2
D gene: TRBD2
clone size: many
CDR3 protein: CASQINGGRFYEQYF
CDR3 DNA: TGTGCCAGCCAGATAAACGGCGGGAGGTTCTACGAGCAGTACTTC

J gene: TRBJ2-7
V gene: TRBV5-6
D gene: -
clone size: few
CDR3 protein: CASSLVAVYEQYF
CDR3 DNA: TGTGCCAGCAGCTTGGTAGCCGTCTACGAGCAGTACTTC

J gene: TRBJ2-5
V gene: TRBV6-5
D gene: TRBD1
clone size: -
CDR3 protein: CASSYTGERETQYF
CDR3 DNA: TGTGCCAGCAGTTACACAGGGGAACGAGAGACCCAGTACTTC

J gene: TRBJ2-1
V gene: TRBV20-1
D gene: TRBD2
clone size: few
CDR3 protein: CAGGDGYHNEQFF
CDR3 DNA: TGCGCGGGGGGGGACGGCTACCACAATGAGCAGTTCTTC

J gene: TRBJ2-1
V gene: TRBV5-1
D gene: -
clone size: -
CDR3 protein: CASSFPSYNEQFF
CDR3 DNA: TGCGCCAGCAGCTTCCCCTCCTACAATGAGCAGTTCTTC

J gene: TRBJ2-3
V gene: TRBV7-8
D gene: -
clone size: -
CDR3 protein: CASSLEAEPRTDTQYF
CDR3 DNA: TGTGCCAGCAGCTTAGAAGCGGAGCCTCGCACAGATACGCAGTATTTT

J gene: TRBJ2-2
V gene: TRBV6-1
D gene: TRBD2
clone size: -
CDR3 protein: CASRPGLAGSTGELFF
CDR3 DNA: TGTGCCAGCAGACCCGGACTAGCGGGAAGCACCGGGGAGCTGTTTTTT

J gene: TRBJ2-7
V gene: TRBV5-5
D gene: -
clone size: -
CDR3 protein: CASRETGPGFGEQYF
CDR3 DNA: TGTGCCAGCAGGGAAACCGGACCAGGGTTTGGAGAGCAGTACTTC

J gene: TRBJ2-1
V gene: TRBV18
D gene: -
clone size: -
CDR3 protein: CASSPATREQFF
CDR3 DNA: TGTGCCAGCTCACCGGCTACCCGGGAGCAGTTCTTC

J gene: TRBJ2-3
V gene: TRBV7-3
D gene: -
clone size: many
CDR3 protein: CASSLSSSADTQYF
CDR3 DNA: TGTGCCAGCAGCTTAAGTTCTAGCGCAGATACGCAGTATTTT

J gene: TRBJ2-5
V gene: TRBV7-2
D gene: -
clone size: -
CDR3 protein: CASSLTRGETQYF
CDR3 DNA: TGTGCCAGCAGCTTGACTAGGGGGGAGACCCAGTACTTC

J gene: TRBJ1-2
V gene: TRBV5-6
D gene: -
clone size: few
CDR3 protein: CASSFGRGHGYTF
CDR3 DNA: TGTGCCAGCAGCTTCGGCAGGGGTCATGGCTACACCTTC

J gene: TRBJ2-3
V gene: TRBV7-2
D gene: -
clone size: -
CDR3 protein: CASTPAGSGHTDTQYF
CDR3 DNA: TGTGCCAGCACCCCGGCGGGTAGCGGACACACAGATACGCAGTATTTT

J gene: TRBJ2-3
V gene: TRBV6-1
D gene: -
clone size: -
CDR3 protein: CASSETAGRADTQYF
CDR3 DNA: TGTGCCAGCAGTGAAACCGCGGGAAGAGCAGATACGCAGTATTTT

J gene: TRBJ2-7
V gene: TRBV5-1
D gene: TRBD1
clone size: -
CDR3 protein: CASSEGDRGSEQYF
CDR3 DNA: TGCGCCAGCAGCGAGGGGGACAGGGGGTCCGAGCAGTACTTC

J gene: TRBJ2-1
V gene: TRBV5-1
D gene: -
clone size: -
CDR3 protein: CASTLSPGLYNEQFF
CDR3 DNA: TGCGCTAGCACCCTATCCCCCGGACTCTACAATGAGCAGTTCTTC

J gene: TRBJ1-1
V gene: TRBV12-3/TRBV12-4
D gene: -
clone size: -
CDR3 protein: CASSLLPGRHTEAFF
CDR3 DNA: TGTGCCAGCAGTCTTCTCCCCGGGAGGCACACTGAAGCTTTCTTT

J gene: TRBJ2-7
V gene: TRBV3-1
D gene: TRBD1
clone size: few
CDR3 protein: CASSQFVEGQPSYEQYF
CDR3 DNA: TGTGCCAGCAGCCAATTTGTCGAGGGACAGCCTTCCTACGAGCAGTACTTC

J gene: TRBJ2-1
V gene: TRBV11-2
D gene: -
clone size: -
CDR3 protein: CASSLGLGSGGIGNEQFF
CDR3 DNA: TGTGCCAGCAGCTTAGGGTTGGGTAGCGGAGGTATTGGGAATGAGCAGTTCTTC

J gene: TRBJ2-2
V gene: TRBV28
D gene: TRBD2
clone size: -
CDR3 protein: CASSFLRGRVRELFF
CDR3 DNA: TGTGCCAGCAGTTTCCTACGCGGGAGGGTGAGGGAGCTGTTTTTT

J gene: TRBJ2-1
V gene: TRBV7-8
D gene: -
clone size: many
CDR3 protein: CASSLAWLSNRGNEQFF
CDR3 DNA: TGTGCCAGCAGCTTAGCTTGGCTAAGTAATAGGGGCAATGAGCAGTTCTTC

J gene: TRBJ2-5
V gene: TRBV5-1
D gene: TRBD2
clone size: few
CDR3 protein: CASSLQRASGDETQYF
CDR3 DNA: TGCGCCAGCAGCTTGCAGAGGGCTAGCGGAGATGAGACCCAGTACTTC

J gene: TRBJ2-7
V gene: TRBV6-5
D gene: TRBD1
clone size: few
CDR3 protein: CASSYSTGTGGVQYF
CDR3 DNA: TGTGCCAGCAGTTACTCTACCGGGACAGGTGGGGTGCAGTACTTC

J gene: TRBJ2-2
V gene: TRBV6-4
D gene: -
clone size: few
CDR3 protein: CASSEDNTGELFF
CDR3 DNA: TGTGCCAGCAGTGAGGACAACACCGGGGAGCTGTTTTTT